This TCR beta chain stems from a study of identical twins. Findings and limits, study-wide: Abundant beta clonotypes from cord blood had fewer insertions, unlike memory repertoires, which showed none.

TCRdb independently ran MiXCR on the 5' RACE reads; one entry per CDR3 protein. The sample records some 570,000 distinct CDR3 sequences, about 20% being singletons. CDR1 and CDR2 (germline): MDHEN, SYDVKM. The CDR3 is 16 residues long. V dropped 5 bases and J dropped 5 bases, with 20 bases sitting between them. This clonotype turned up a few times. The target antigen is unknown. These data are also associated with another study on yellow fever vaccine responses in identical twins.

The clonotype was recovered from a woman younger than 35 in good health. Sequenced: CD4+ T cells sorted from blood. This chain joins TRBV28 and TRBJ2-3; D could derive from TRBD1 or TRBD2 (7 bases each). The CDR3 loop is CASSPPGGGGKDTQYF. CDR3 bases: TGTGCCAGCAGTCCCCCCGGGGGAGGGGGCAAAGATACGCAGTATTTT.